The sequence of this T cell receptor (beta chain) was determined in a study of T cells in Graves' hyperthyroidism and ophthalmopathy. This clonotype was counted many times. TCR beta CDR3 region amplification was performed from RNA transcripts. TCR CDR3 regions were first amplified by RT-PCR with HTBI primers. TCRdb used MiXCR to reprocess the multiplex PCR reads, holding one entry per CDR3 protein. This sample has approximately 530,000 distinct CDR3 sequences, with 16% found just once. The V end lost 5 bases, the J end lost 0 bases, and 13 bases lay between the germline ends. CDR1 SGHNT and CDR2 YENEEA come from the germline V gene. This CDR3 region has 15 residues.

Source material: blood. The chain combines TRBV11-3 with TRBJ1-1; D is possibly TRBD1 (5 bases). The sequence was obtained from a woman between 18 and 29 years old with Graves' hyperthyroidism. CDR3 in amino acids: CASSPLIGVNTEAFF. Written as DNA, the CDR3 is TGTGCCAGCAGCCCCCTTATAGGGGTGAACACTGAAGCTTTCTTT. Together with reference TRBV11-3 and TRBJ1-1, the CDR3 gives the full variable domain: EAGVVQSPRYKIIEKKQPVAFWCNPISGHNTLYWYLQNLGQGPELLIRYENEEAVDDSQLPKDRFSAERLKGVDSTLKIQPAELGDSAVYLCASSPLIGVNTEAFFGQGTRLTVV.